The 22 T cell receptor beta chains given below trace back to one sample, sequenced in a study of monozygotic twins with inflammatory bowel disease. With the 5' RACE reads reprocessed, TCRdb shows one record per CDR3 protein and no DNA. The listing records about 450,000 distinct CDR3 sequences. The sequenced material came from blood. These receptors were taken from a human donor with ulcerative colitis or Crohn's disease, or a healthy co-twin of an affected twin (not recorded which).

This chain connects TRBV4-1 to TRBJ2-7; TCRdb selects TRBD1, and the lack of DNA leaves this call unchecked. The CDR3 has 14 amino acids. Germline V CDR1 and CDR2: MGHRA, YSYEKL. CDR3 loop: CASSQDPGRPEQYF.

CDR3 sequence reads: CASGRDNANEQFF. This chain connects TRBV5-1 to TRBJ2-1; TCRdb indicates TRBD2, and absent DNA this call remains unverified. Germline V gene sequence: CDR1 SGHRS, CDR2 YFSETQ. The CDR3 has 13 residues.

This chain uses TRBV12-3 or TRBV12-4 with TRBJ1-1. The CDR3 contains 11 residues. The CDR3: CASGWKNEAFF.

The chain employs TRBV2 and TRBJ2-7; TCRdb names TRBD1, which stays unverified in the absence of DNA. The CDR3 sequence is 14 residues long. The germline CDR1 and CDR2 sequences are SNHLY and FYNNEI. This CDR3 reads CASTLQGFSYEQYF. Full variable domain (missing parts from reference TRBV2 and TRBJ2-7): EPEVTQTPSHQVTQMGQEVILRCVPISNHLYFYWYRQILGQKVEFLVSFYNNEISEKSEIFDDQFSVERPDGSNFTLKIRSTKLEDSAMYFCASTLQGFSYEQYFGPGTRLTVT.

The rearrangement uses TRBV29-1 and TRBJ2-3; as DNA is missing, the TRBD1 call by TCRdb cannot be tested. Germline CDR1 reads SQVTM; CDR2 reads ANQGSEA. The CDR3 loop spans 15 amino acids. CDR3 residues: CSVEGQDRSTDTQYF.

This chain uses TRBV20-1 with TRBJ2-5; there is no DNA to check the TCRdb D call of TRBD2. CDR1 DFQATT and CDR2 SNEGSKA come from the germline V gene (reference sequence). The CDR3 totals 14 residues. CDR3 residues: CSARWLAGGETQYF.

Here the CDR3 reads CASSPGGTYNEQFF. The chain uses TRBV5-4 and TRBJ2-1. Germline loops: CDR1 SGHNT, CDR2 YYREEE (reference sequence). This CDR3 spans 14 amino acids.

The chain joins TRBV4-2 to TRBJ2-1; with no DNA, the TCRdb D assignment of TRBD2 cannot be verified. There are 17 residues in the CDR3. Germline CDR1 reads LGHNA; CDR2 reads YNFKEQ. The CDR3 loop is CASSQVWDPGTLNEQFF.

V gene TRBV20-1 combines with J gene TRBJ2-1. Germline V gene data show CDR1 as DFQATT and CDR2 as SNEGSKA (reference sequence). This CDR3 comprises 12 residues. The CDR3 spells CSAAWDSNEQFF.

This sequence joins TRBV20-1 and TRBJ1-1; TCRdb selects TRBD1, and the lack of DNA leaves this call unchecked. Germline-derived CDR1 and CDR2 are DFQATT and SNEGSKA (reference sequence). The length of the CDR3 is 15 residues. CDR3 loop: CSARDYAGGATEAFF.

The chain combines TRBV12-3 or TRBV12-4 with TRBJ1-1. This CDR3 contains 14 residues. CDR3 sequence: CASRWAAKNTEAFF.

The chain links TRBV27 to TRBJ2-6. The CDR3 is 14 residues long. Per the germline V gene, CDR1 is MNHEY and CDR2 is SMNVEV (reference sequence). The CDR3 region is CASSYDSGANVLTF.

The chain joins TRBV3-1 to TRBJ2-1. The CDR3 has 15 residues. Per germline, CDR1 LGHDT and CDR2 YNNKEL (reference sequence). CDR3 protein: CASSQEGYFDNEQFF.

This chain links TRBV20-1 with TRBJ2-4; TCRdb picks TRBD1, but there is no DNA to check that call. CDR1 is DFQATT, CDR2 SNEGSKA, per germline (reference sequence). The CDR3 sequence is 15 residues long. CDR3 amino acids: CSATSLRVGKNNQYF.

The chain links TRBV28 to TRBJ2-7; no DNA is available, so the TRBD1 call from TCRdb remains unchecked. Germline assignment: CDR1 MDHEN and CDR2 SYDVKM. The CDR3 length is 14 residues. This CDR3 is CASKAPGTWNEQYF.

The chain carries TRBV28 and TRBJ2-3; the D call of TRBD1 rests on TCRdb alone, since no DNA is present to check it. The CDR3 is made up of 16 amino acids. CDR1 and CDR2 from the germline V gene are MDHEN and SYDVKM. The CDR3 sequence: CASSLGGTGGLEAQYF.

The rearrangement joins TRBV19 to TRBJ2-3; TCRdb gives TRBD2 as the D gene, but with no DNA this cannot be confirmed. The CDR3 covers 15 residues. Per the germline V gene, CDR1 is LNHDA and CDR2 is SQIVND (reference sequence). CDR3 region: CASSSFVGAPDTQYF.

CDR3 sequence reads: CASSRRMGQNTDTQYF. The V call is TRBV7-2, the J call TRBJ2-3; TCRdb indicates TRBD1, and absent DNA this call remains unverified. There are 16 residues in the CDR3. Germline CDR1 is SGHTA and CDR2 is FQGNSA.

CDR3 sequence reads: CATSQSAGYSSPLHF. The V call is TRBV15, the J call TRBJ1-6. The CDR3 contains 15 residues. Germline V lookup: CDR1 LNHNV, CDR2 YYDKDF (reference sequence).

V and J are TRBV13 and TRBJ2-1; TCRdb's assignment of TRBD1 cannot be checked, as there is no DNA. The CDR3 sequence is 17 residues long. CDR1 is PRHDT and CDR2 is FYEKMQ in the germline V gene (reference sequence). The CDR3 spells CASSSRGALSYSNEQFF.

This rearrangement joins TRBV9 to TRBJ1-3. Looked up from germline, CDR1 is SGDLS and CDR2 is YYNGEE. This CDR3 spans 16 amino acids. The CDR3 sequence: CASSVEGTPGLDTIYF.

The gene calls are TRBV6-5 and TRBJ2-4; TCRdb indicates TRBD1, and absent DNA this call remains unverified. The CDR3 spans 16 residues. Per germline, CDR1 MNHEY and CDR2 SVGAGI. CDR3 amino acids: CASSLTETLAKNIQYF.